The 21 T cell receptor beta chains in this list originate from one sample, sequenced in a study of CD8 T cells in ankylosing spondylitis. TCRdb fed the 5' RACE reads into MiXCR, producing one record per CDR3 protein. The sample holds roughly 170,000 distinct CDR3 sequences, approximately 9% seen once. Sequencing was performed on blood, either unsorted or a sorted T cell fraction (not recorded which). Source of these receptors: a female donor with ankylosing spondylitis or in good health (not recorded which).

This clonotype appeared a few times. The chain joins TRBV10-1 to TRBJ2-1; unclear D gene. The CDR3 covers 13 residues. V lost 7 bases and J 1 base, leaving 8 bases between the germline ends. CDR1 is WNHNN and CDR2 is SYGVQD in the germline V gene (reference sequence). The CDR3 sequence: CASTSTSYNEQFF. CDR3 coding DNA: TGCGCCAGCACCTCTACGTCCTACAATGAGCAGTTCTTC.

This clonotype has at least ten counts. This sequence joins TRBV7-9 and TRBJ1-1; weak D call: TRBD1 (6 bases). Germline CDR1 SEHNR, CDR2 FQNEAQ (reference sequence). The V end was cut by 4 bases, the J end by 8 bases, with 11 bases between. The CDR3 is 12 amino acids. The DNA of the CDR3 is TGTGCCAGCAGCTCTTCCGGGACAGAAGCTTTCTTT. Protein sequence: CASSSSGTEAFF.

The CDR3 region is CASTPGQGFYEQYF. The CDR3 nucleotides read TGTGCCAGCACCCCGGGACAGGGATTCTACGAGCAGTACTTC. V usage is TRBV5-4 and J usage is TRBJ2-7; TRBD1 aligns across 9 bases. V lost 6 bases to trimming and J lost 3 bases; unmatched junction nucleotides: 7. The CDR3 has 14 amino acids. From germline, CDR1 is SGHNT and CDR2 YYREEE (reference sequence).

The chain links TRBV29-1 to TRBJ2-5; either TRBD1 or TRBD2 may fit D (7 bases each). This CDR3 region has 16 residues. Per the germline V gene, CDR1 is SQVTM and CDR2 is ANQGSEA. V shed 4 bases and J shed 5 bases, with 23 bases lying between them. For the CDR3, the DNA is TGCAGCGTTGTGAGGGGTCAGGGGGGGTTTCGGGAGACCCAGTACTTC. Protein product: CSVVRGQGGFRETQYF.

V gene TRBV19 combines with J gene TRBJ1-2, with a weak D call TRBD1 (6 bases). This CDR3 spans 16 amino acids. V lost 7 bases, J lost 6 bases, and 24 bases lay in between. Germline values: CDR1 LNHDA, CDR2 SQIVND (reference sequence). The CDR3: CASTGEQGFITNGYTF. CDR3 sequence (DNA): TGTGCCAGTACAGGGGAACAAGGATTCATAACTAATGGCTACACCTTC.

The rearrangement joins TRBV6-2 or TRBV6-3 to TRBJ1-1; weak D call: TRBD1 (5 bases). The germline gives CDR1 MNHEY, CDR2 SVGEGT. The CDR3 spans 14 residues. Deletions cut 7 bases from V and 4 bases from J, with 16 bases between. CDR3: CASTTPGRATEAFF. The CDR3 coding sequence is TGTGCCAGCACAACCCCCGGCAGGGCCACTGAAGCTTTCTTT.

V and J are TRBV9 and TRBJ1-2; the D gene is possibly TRBD1 (6 bases). The V gene lost 0 bases and the J gene lost 5 bases, with 11 bases spanning the gap. Germline lookup yields CDR1 SGDLS and CDR2 YYNGEE. The CDR3 has 14 residues. The CDR3 loop reads CASSVEDSPYGYTF. The CDR3 nucleotides are TGTGCCAGCAGCGTAGAGGACAGCCCTTATGGCTACACCTTC.

This clonotype was seen a handful of times. CDR3 amino acids: CASSIVGLATDTQYF. CDR3 DNA sequence: TGTGCCAGTAGTATAGTGGGACTAGCCACAGATACGCAGTATTTT. This chain links TRBV19 with TRBJ2-3; TRBD2 matches at 9 bases. The germline V gene has CDR1 LNHDA and CDR2 SQIVND (reference sequence). The CDR3 totals 15 residues. V dropped 1 base and J dropped 2; count of bases not matched to a gene: 1.

This clonotype turned up a few times. The chain links TRBV5-1 to TRBJ1-4; TRBD1 might be the D (5 bases). Germline V lookup: CDR1 SGHRS, CDR2 YFSETQ. CDR3 length equals 17 residues. Trimming took 3 bases from V and 0 from J, leaving 15 bases between them. The CDR3 region has the DNA TGCGCCAGCAGCTCCCACTCTAGGGGACCAACTAATGAAAAACTGTTTTTT. This gives the protein CASSSHSRGPTNEKLFF.

CDR3 residues: CASSQGEMAEAFF. For the CDR3, the DNA is TGTGCCAGCAGCCAGGGGGAAATGGCTGAAGCTTTCTTT. The genes are TRBV7-6 and TRBJ1-1; 7 bases are a match to TRBD1. CDR1 and CDR2 from the germline V gene are SGHVS and FNYEAQ. The CDR3 contains 13 residues. J gave up 6 bases and V 5 bases, and 6 bases lay outside the gene matches.

This clonotype was found once. The rearrangement links TRBV4-3 to TRBJ2-3; 7 bases are a match to TRBD2. The germline V gene encodes CDR1 LGHNA and CDR2 YSLEER. V gave up 0 bases and J gave up 3 bases; unmatched junction bases: 15. The CDR3 spans 19 residues. The CDR3 spells CASSQDTWSTSKFTDTQYF. The CDR3 DNA follows: TGCGCCAGCAGCCAAGATACATGGTCGACTAGCAAATTTACAGATACGCAGTATTTT.

As regards this clonotype: Relative to the germline gene, one junction end is altered; a read error may explain this. The genes are TRBV7-9 and TRBJ2-2; TRBD2 aligns across 8 bases. Germline V lookup: CDR1 SEHNR, CDR2 FQNEAQ (reference sequence). CDR3 length equals 15 residues. The CDR3 spells CASSLRGAKTGELFF. DNA for the CDR3: TGTGCCAGCAGCTTGCGGGGGGCGAAAACCGGGGAGCTGTTTTTT.

The V and J genes are TRBV5-6 and TRBJ2-2, with 10 positions matching TRBD2. This CDR3 is 18 amino acids long. V trimming: 1 base; J trimming: 7 bases; junction bases outside the gene matches: 13. Looked up from germline, CDR1 is SGHDT and CDR2 is YYEEEE. CDR3 bases: TGTGCCAGCAGCTTGTTCACTTTAGCGGGAGGCCAGGACGGGGAGCTGTTTTTT. Translated, it gives CASSLFTLAGGQDGELFF.

This rearrangement joins TRBV7-9 to TRBJ2-2; D not certain. Germline V lookup: CDR1 SEHNR, CDR2 FQNEAQ (reference sequence). The length of the CDR3 is 15 residues. Trimming removed 2 bases from V and 3 bases from J, with 10 bases in between. The chain's CDR3 is CASSLSEIYTGELFF. The CDR3 nucleotides read TGTGCCAGCAGCTTATCAGAAATCTACACCGGGGAGCTGTTTTTT. The full variable domain, in which reference TRBV7-9 and TRBJ2-2 provide the parts outside the CDR3, is DTGVSQNPRHKITKRGQNVTFRCDPISEHNRLYWYRQTLGQGPEFLTYFQNEAQLEKSRLLSDRFSAERPKGSFSTLEIQRTEQGDSAMYLCASSLSEIYTGELFFGEGSRLTVL.

CDR3 bases: TGTGCCAGCAACCCCACCGGTGGCGCCGGGGAGCTGTTTTTT. It encodes CASNPTGGAGELFF. The chain links TRBV7-9 to TRBJ2-2; unclear D gene. CDR3 length: 14 amino acids. Trimming left V 7 bases short and J 6 bases short, with 15 bases between. Germline loops: CDR1 SEHNR, CDR2 FQNEAQ (reference sequence).

The chain uses TRBV20-1 and TRBJ2-1; 10 nucleotides line up with TRBD2. The trim removed 5 bases at V and 9 bases at J, leaving 10 bases unmatched. The CDR3 length is 14 residues. The V gene's germline CDR1 is DFQATT and CDR2 SNEGSKA (reference sequence). The CDR3 is CSADSKREGIEQFF. In DNA form, the CDR3 reads TGCAGTGCTGACTCCAAGCGGGAGGGAATTGAGCAGTTCTTC.

This clonotype was seen a handful of times. As DNA, the CDR3 is TGTGCCAGCAGTCCAGGACGTTACGAGCAGTACTTC. This gives the protein CASSPGRYEQYF. This rearrangement joins TRBV6-5 to TRBJ2-7; unclear D gene. In germline, CDR1 is MNHEY, CDR2 SVGAGI. V was shortened by 5 bases and J by 4 bases, with 9 bases between the two germline ends. The CDR3 totals 12 residues.

This clonotype was found many times. This rearrangement joins TRBV10-3 to TRBJ1-4; D possibly corresponds to TRBD1 (5 bases). The CDR3 is made up of 15 amino acids. Trimming removed 3 bases from V and 7 bases from J, with 15 bases in between. Germline CDR1 ENHRY, CDR2 SYGVKD. CDR3 residues: CAISESPGITEKLFF. CDR3 in DNA: TGTGCCATCAGTGAATCCCCAGGGATTACTGAAAAACTGTTTTTT.

The chain recombines TRBV27 with TRBJ2-7; D remains ambiguous. Germline CDR1 and CDR2: MNHEY and SMNVEV (reference sequence). V lost 5 bases to trimming and J lost 0 bases, with 11 bases between them. This CDR3 contains 14 residues. Written as DNA, the CDR3 is TGTGCCAGCAGTCCTACTATCCTCTCCTACGAGCAGTACTTC. It is translated as CASSPTILSYEQYF.

This clonotype was counted ten times or more. The V and J genes are TRBV5-5 and TRBJ1-2; TRBD1 might be the D (6 bases). The germline V gene encodes CDR1 SGHKS and CDR2 YYEKEE (reference sequence). The CDR3 spans 15 residues. Trimming left V 0 bases short and J 4 bases short, with 13 bases between. CDR3 nucleotide sequence: TGTGCCAGCAGCTTGGGGCCAGGGGCAGGCTATGGCTACACCTTC. Translated, it gives CASSLGPGAGYGYTF.

The rearrangement joins TRBV28 to TRBJ1-4; D is unresolved. The CDR3 runs 13 residues. Germline values: CDR1 MDHEN, CDR2 SYDVKM. V lost 6 bases and J 0 bases, leaving 5 bases between the germline ends. The DNA for the CDR3 is TGTGCCAGCAGGGAGTCAACTAATGAAAAACTGTTTTTT. Its protein product is CASRESTNEKLFF. Variable domain in full (rest from reference TRBV28 and TRBJ1-4): DVKVTQSSRYLVKRTGEKVFLECVQDMDHENMFWYRQDPGLGLRLIYFSYDVKMKEKGDIPEGYSVSREKKERFSLILESASTNQTSMYLCASRESTNEKLFFGSGTQLSVL.